The clone carrying this T cell receptor (beta chain) is medium-sized within its sample. The sample belongs to a study of immune reconstitution after stem cell transplant in scleroderma. TCRdb passed the RT-PCR reads through MiXCR, listing each CDR3 protein once. The sample includes about 2,100 distinct CDR3 sequences, around 15% of them seen just once. Trimming took off 3 bases at V and 0 bases at J, with 9 bases between the two ends. Per germline, CDR1 MNHEY and CDR2 SMNVEV (reference sequence). This CDR3 contains 15 residues. V and J are TRBV27 and TRBJ1-5; D gene uncertain. The specimen was obtained before or after autologous hematopoietic stem cell transplantation (not recorded which). This clonotype was sampled from a female donor with systemic sclerosis. CDR3 bases: TGTGCCAGCAGTTTGTCATCTTATAGCAATCAGCCCCAGCATTTT. Encoded protein: CASSLSSYSNQPQHF.